Following are 7 T cell receptor beta chains from one sample sequenced in a study of blood T cell repertoires in COVID-19. Assay used: immunoSEQ multiplex PCR; TCRdb lists only in-frame clones, some missing. This repertoire shows 150,000 to 200,000 clones, more than 70% found once; its top ten account for 2.8%. Sequencing input: peripheral blood. These receptors originate from a woman aged 80 or older with active or convalescent COVID-19.

V usage is TRBV5-5 and J usage is TRBJ2-3; D is perhaps TRBD2 (5 bases). The length of the CDR3 is 13 residues. The germline V gene has CDR1 SGHKS and CDR2 YYEKEE (reference sequence). V was trimmed by 5 bases and J by 5 bases, leaving 12 bases between them. The CDR3 loop is CASSYKEGDTQYF. DNA for the CDR3: TGTGCCAGCAGTTACAAAGAGGGAGATACGCAGTATTTT.

The chain links TRBV11-2 to TRBJ2-3; 9 nucleotides agree with TRBD2. CDR3 length: 15 residues. The germline CDR1 and CDR2 sequences are SGHAT and FQNNGV. Losses at the gene ends were 5 bases for V and 10 bases for J; bases not matched to a gene: 13. Here the CDR3 reads CASSASSGDNMAQYF. The DNA for the CDR3 is TGTGCCAGCAGCGCCTCTAGCGGGGACAACATGGCGCAGTATTTT.

The genes are TRBV9 and TRBJ2-7; D might be TRBD1 (5 bases). CDR1 is SGDLS and CDR2 is YYNGEE in the germline V gene. This CDR3 region has 13 residues. Trimming removed 1 base from V and 6 bases from J, with 11 bases in between. The CDR3 spells CASSVKGPGEQYF. CDR3 DNA: TGTGCCAGCAGCGTAAAGGGGCCCGGCGAGCAGTACTTC.

This clone has a handful of counts. The genes are TRBV7-2 and TRBJ2-3; TRBD2 agrees at 8 bases. V lost 3 bases and J lost 6; bases outside the gene matches: 8. This CDR3 comprises 15 residues. From germline, CDR1 is SGHTA and CDR2 FQGNSA. In DNA, the CDR3 is TGTGCCAGCAGCTTCCGCGGGGGGCCATCCGATACGCAGTATTTT. Translated: CASSFRGGPSDTQYF.

J is TRBJ1-1 and V is TRBV4-2; 12 bases line up with TRBD1. The CDR3 loop spans 20 amino acids. Per germline, CDR1 LGHNA and CDR2 YNFKEQ. The J segment lost 0 bases and the V segment lost 0 bases, leaving 11 bases of the junction unmatched. Written as DNA, the CDR3 is TGTGCCAGCAGCCAAGAAGGGGACAGGGGGCGCGCCTCTCTGAACACTGAAGCTTTCTTT. This sequence encodes CASSQEGDRGRASLNTEAFF.

This clone was seen only once. The rearrangement links TRBV5-6 to TRBJ2-7, with 8 bases aligning to TRBD1. The germline V gene has CDR1 SGHDT and CDR2 YYEEEE. This CDR3 region has 14 residues. Trimming cost V 4 bases and J 1 base; bases outside gene matches: 4. Here the CDR3 DNA reads TGTGCCAGCAGCCAGGGGGCCCTGTCCTACGAGCAGTACTTC. Translating it yields CASSQGALSYEQYF.

This clone was detected ten times or more. The V call is TRBV29-1, the J call TRBJ2-5; a possible D gene is TRBD2 (5 bases). The CDR3 loop spans 15 amino acids. Germline V gene data show CDR1 as SQVTM and CDR2 as ANQGSEA. V lost 1 base, J lost 5 bases, and 17 bases lay in between. Here the CDR3 reads CSVEGTQGSAETQYF. In DNA, the CDR3 is TGCAGCGTTGAAGGGACTCAAGGGTCTGCGGAGACCCAGTACTTC.